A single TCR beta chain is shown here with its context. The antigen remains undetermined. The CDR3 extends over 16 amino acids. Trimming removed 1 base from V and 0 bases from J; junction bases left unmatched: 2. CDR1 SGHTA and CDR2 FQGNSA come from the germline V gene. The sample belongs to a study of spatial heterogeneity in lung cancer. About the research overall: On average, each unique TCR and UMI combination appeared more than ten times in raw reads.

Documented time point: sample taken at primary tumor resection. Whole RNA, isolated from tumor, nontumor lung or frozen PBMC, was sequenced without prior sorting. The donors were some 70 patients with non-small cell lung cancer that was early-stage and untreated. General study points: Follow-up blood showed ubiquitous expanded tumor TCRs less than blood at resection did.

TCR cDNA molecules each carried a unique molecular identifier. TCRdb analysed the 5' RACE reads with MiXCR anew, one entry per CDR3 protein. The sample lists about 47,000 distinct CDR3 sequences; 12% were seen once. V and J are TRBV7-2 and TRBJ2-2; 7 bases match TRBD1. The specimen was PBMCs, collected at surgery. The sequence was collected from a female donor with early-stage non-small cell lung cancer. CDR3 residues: CASSLVGGANTGELFF. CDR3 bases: TGTGCCAGCAGCTTAGTAGGGGGCGCGAACACCGGGGAGCTGTTTTTT.